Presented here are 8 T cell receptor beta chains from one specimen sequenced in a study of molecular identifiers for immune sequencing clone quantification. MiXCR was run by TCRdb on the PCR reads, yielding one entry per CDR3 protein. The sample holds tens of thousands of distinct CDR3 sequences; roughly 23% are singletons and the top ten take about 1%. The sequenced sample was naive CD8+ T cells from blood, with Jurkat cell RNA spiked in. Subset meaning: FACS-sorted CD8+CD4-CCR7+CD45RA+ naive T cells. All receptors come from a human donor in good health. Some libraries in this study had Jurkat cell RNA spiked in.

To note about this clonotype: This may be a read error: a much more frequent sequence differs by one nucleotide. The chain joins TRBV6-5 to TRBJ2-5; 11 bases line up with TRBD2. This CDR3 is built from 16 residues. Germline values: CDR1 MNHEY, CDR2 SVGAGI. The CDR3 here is CASSHSGTSGQETQYF. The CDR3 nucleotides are TGTGCCAGCAGTCACTCCGGGACTAGCGGCCAAGAGACCCAGTACTTC.

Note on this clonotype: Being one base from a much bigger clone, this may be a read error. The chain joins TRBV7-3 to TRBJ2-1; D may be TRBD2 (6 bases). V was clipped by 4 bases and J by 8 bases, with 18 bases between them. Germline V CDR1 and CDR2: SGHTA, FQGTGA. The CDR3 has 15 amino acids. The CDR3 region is CASSSTGSEGDEQFF. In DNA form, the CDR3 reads TGTGCCAGCAGCTCAACCGGGTCGGAGGGCGATGAGCAGTTCTTC. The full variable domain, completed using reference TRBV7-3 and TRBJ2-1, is GAGVSQTPSNKVTEKGKYVELRCDPISGHTALYWYRQSLGQGPEFLIYFQGTGAADDSGLPNDRFFAVRPEGSVSTLKIQRTERGDSAVYLCASSSTGSEGDEQFFGPGTRLTVL.

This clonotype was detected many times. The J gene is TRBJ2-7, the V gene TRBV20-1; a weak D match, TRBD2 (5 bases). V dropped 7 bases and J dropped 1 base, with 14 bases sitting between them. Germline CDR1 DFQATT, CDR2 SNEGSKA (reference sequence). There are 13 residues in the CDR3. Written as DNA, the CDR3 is TGCAGTGTAGGCTGGCGGGTGTCCTACGAGCAGTACTTC. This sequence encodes CSVGWRVSYEQYF.

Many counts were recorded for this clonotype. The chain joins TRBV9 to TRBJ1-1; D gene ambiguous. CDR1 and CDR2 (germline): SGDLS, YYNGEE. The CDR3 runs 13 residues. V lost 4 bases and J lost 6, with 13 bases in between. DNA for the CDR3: TGTGCCAGCAGCCCCCAAAGGAGATCTGAAGCTTTCTTT. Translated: CASSPQRRSEAFF.

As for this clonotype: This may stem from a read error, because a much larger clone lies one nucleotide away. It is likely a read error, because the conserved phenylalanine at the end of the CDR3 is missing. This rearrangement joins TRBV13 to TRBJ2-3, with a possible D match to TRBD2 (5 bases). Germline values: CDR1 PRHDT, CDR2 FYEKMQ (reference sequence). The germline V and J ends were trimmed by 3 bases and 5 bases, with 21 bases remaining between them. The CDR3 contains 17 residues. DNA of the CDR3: TGTGCCAGCAGCTTGGAACCCGGAGGCGCGGCAGGAGATACGCAGTATTCT. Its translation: CASSLEPGGAAGDTQYS.

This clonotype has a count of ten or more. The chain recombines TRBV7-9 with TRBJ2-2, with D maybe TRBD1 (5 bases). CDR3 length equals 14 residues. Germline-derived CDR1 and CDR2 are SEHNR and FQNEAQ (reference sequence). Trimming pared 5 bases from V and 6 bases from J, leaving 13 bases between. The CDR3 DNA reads TGTGCCAGCAGCCCTCTGACAGATCCCGGGGAGCTGTTTTTT. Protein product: CASSPLTDPGELFF.

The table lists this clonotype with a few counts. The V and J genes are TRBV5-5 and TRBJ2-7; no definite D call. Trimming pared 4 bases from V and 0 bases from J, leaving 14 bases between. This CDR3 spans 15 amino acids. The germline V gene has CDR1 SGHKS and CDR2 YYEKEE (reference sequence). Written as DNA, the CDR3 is TGTGCCAGCAGCGTACTCCTTTCGCCCTCCTACGAGCAGTACTTC. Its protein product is CASSVLLSPSYEQYF. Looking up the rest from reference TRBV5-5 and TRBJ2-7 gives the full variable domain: DAGVTQSPTHLIKTRGQQVTLRCSPISGHKSVSWYQQVLGQGPQFIFQYYEKEERGRGNFPDRFSARQFPNYSSELNVNALLLGDSALYLCASSVLLSPSYEQYFGPGTRLTVT.

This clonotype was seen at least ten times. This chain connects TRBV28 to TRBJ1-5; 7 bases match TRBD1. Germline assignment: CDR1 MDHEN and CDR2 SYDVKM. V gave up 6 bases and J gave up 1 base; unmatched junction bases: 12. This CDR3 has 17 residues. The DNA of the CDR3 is TGTGCCAGCAGAAGACCCCAACAGGGGAGAAGCAATCAGCCCCAGCATTTT. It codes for CASRRPQQGRSNQPQHF.